This TCR beta chain was recorded in a study of T-cell memory formation after mild COVID-19. Study as a whole: In these data, TCR clusters were largely donor specific.

Study-wide results and caveats: Clones that shrank (day 15 to 85) were balanced CD4/CD8, whereas later expanders leaned CD4+. Some responding clones appeared in pre-infection memory, suggesting cross-reactive memory joined.

As to this clonotype: Its antigen remains unidentified.

Germline CDR1 SGDLS, CDR2 YYNGEE. The ends were cut back, 5 bases at V and 0 bases at J, with 14 bases in the middle. This CDR3 comprises 15 residues. TCRdb analysed the 5' RACE reads with MiXCR anew, one entry per CDR3 protein. Among under 650,000 distinct CDR3 sequences, approximately 18% were seen once, and the ten largest hold 9.5% to 15%. The specimen sequenced was PBMCs or a T cell subset sorted from them (not recorded which). This TCR derives from an adult woman who had mild COVID-19 (a few samples of this study predate the infection). Cell type and time point are not known. V gene TRBV9 combines with J gene TRBJ2-5, with D perhaps TRBD2 (6 bases). The CDR3 loop is CASSDGGTYQETQYF. DNA of the CDR3: TGTGCCAGCAGTGATGGGGGGACCTACCAAGAGACCCAGTACTTC.